These T cell receptor beta chains were read from a single sample in a study of T-cell memory formation after mild COVID-19. TCRdb reprocessed the 5' RACE reads with MiXCR, giving one entry per CDR3 protein. The repertoire includes approximately 390,000 distinct CDR3 sequences, about 15% of them detected once, and 20% to 25% sits in the top ten. Sequencing was performed on PBMCs or a T cell subset sorted from them (not recorded which). Receptors were obtained from a man younger than 30 who had mild COVID-19 (a few samples of this study predate the infection). Cell type and time point are not known. Both conserved end residues are part of each CDR3. D genes are given only for firm matches. Size tells how often a clone was seen (once, few, many) or the class of an expanded clone, and some rows leave it out.

abundance	v_gene	j_gene	d_gene	CDR3nt	CDR3aa
-	TRBV6-1	TRBJ2-3	TRBD2	TGTGCCAGCAGTGGACTAGCGGGAGGAGATACGCAGTATTTT	CASSGLAGGDTQYF
-	TRBV7-2	TRBJ2-1	TRBD2	TGTGCCAGCAGCTTCTCCGGGACTAGCTTCAATGAGCAGTTCTTC	CASSFSGTSFNEQFF
-	TRBV4-2	TRBJ1-1	-	TGTGCCAGCAGCCAAGATAACCCGGACACTGAAGCTTTCTTT	CASSQDNPDTEAFF
few	TRBV6-4	TRBJ2-5	-	TGTGCCAGCAGTCCCTCGCCCCAAGAGACCCAGTACTTC	CASSPSPQETQYF
many	TRBV5-1	TRBJ2-5	-	TGCGCCAGCAGCCGGACAGTCCAAGAGACCCAGTACTTC	CASSRTVQETQYF
few	TRBV28	TRBJ1-1	TRBD1	TGTGCCAGCAGTTCAGGGGGCCGGAACACTGAAGCTTTCTTT	CASSSGGRNTEAFF
-	TRBV7-9	TRBJ1-2	-	TGTGCCAGCAGCTTAGGCACGGAGGTCTATGGCTACACCTTC	CASSLGTEVYGYTF
few	TRBV7-2	TRBJ1-1	-	TGTGCCAGCAGACCAGAACCGGGGGGTAACACTGAAGCTTTCTTT	CASRPEPGGNTEAFF
-	TRBV4-2	TRBJ1-6	-	TGTGCCAGCAGCCAGCAGGGGACGGATTCACCCCTCCACTTT	CASSQQGTDSPLHF
many	TRBV7-3	TRBJ2-7	-	TGTGCCAGCAGCTTAACCTCTTACTCCGAGCAGTACTTC	CASSLTSYSEQYF
few	TRBV5-1	TRBJ1-5	-	TGCGCCAGCAGCGCAGGGCCAGGTCAGCCCCAGCATTTT	CASSAGPGQPQHF
-	TRBV11-2	TRBJ2-5	-	TGTGCCAGCAGAGGCTCGGGGATCCAAGAGACCCAGTACTTC	CASRGSGIQETQYF
-	TRBV6-5	TRBJ1-5	-	TGTGCCAGCAGTTACTCCTTCAGCAATCAGCCCCAGCATTTT	CASSYSFSNQPQHF
-	TRBV19	TRBJ1-5	-	TGTGCCAGTAGTATGACGGGACAAGGTGATCAGCCCCAGCATTTT	CASSMTGQGDQPQHF
-	TRBV20-1	TRBJ2-3	-	-	CSARDSQAAQIRSIF
few	TRBV7-2	TRBJ2-1	TRBD1	TGTGCCAGCAGCTTAGGTTTCGGGACAGGTGAGCAGTTCTTC	CASSLGFGTGEQFF
few	TRBV19	TRBJ2-1	TRBD1	TGTGCCAGTAGTCTACTGACAGGGCCTGATTACAATGAGCAGTTCTTC	CASSLLTGPDYNEQFF
-	TRBV28	TRBJ2-1	-	TGTGCCAGCAGCCCCGGTCGGGGTCTAGTGTTCTTC	CASSPGRGLVFF
few	TRBV18	TRBJ2-3	-	TGTGCCAGCTCACCATCCCCAGATAATACGCAGTATTTT	CASSPSPDNTQYF
few	TRBV4-1	TRBJ1-2	-	TGCGCCAGCAGCCAAGGAGACTCCAGAGGGGGAGTCCGTGGCTACACCTTC	CASSQGDSRGGVRGYTF
many	TRBV7-2	TRBJ2-7	TRBD1	TGTGCCAGCAGCCCCGGGACAGGGTTCTACGAGCAGTACTTC	CASSPGTGFYEQYF
few	TRBV6-2/TRBV6-3	TRBJ2-5	TRBD2	TGTGCCAGCAGTTTCGCGGGGGGGATCCAAGAGACCCAGTACTTC	CASSFAGGIQETQYF
-	TRBV2	TRBJ2-1	-	TGTGCCAGCAGTGTGATTGAGCAGTTCTTC	CASSVIEQFF
-	TRBV28	TRBJ2-1	TRBD1	TGTGCCAGCAGTTCAACAGGGGGCGCGAACAATGAGCAGTTCTTC	CASSSTGGANNEQFF
few	TRBV20-1	TRBJ2-1	-	TGCAGTGCGACGGACCTAGGAAGCTCCTACAATGAGCAGTTCTTC	CSATDLGSSYNEQFF
many	TRBV4-3	TRBJ2-3	TRBD2	TGCGCCAGCAGCCCGCTAGCGGGCCGCCCCCAAACGCAGTATTTT	CASSPLAGRPQTQYF
few	TRBV4-2	TRBJ1-6	-	TGTGCCAGCAGCCAAGCAGGGACGGGGTCACCCCTCCACTTT	CASSQAGTGSPLHF
few	TRBV15	TRBJ2-3	-	TGTGCCACCAAACCACAGCCTAGCACAGATACGCAGTATTTT	CATKPQPSTDTQYF
-	TRBV29-1	TRBJ1-1	-	TGCAGCGTTCGACAGCTGAACACTGAAGCTTTCTTT	CSVRQLNTEAFF
-	TRBV29-1	TRBJ1-1	-	TGCAGCGTAGTTCACCTCCCACTCATGAACACTGAAGCTTTCTTT	CSVVHLPLMNTEAFF